The rows below give T cell receptor beta chains drawn from one sample of a study of technical replicates of blood from several donors. Generated by immunoSEQ multiplex PCR, the TCRdb table keeps only in-frame clones and is missing some. This table has approximately 69,000 clones, approximately 88% appearing once. Sequenced material: PBMCs. The receptors derive from a human donor in good health. Some clones in this sample may be carry-over from other donors' samples. Each CDR3 is given with its conserved first and last residue. The D gene is left open where the match is weak. Size is stated for part of the rows, as once, few or many counts, or as a class when the clone is expanded.

d_call: TRBD2
j_call: TRBJ2-3
clone_size: .
v_call: TRBV5-1
cdr3_nt: TGCGCCAGCAGCTGGCGAGCGGGGGCCACAGATACGCAGTATTTT
cdr3_aa: CASSWRAGATDTQYF

d_call: .
j_call: TRBJ1-2
clone_size: once
v_call: TRBV5-6
cdr3_nt: TGTGCCAGCAGCGAAGGTTCCGGAACAGTTCACCCTTATGGCTACACCTTC
cdr3_aa: CASSEGSGTVHPYGYTF

d_call: .
j_call: TRBJ2-3
clone_size: .
v_call: TRBV27
cdr3_nt: TGTGCCAGCAGTTTAAGCCTAGAGGCTGATACGCAGTATTTT
cdr3_aa: CASSLSLEADTQYF

d_call: .
j_call: TRBJ2-3
clone_size: .
v_call: TRBV5-1
cdr3_nt: TGCGCCAGCAGCTTGGACGGGAGCACAGATACGCAGTATTTT
cdr3_aa: CASSLDGSTDTQYF

d_call: .
j_call: TRBJ2-1
clone_size: .
v_call: TRBV7-9
cdr3_nt: TGTGCCAGCACCTCATGGCCTGCGGCACGGGATGAGCAGTTCTTC
cdr3_aa: CASTSWPAARDEQFF

d_call: .
j_call: TRBJ2-3
clone_size: .
v_call: TRBV2
cdr3_nt: TGTGCCAGCAGTGAAGGGCGGGATACGCAGTATTTT
cdr3_aa: CASSEGRDTQYF

d_call: .
j_call: TRBJ1-2
clone_size: .
v_call: TRBV18
cdr3_nt: TGTGCCAGCTCCTCTTGGATCGGAGCTAACTATGGCTACACCTTC
cdr3_aa: CASSSWIGANYGYTF

d_call: .
j_call: TRBJ2-5
clone_size: .
v_call: TRBV25-1
cdr3_nt: TGTGCCAGCAGTGAAGCCGGGGTAGGCGAGACCCAGTACTTC
cdr3_aa: CASSEAGVGETQYF

d_call: TRBD2
j_call: TRBJ2-3
clone_size: .
v_call: TRBV5-4
cdr3_nt: TGTGCCAGCAGCTTGGCTAGCGGGACCACAGATACGCAGTATTTT
cdr3_aa: CASSLASGTTDTQYF

d_call: .
j_call: TRBJ2-1
clone_size: .
v_call: TRBV4-2
cdr3_nt: TGTGCCAGCAGCCAGGACTCTTACAATGAGCAGTTCTTC
cdr3_aa: CASSQDSYNEQFF

d_call: TRBD2
j_call: TRBJ2-1
clone_size: .
v_call: TRBV4-2
cdr3_nt: TGTGCCAGCAGCCAAGAAGGGACTAGCGGGGTCAATGAGCAGTTCTTC
cdr3_aa: CASSQEGTSGVNEQFF

d_call: .
j_call: TRBJ1-1
clone_size: .
v_call: TRBV4-1
cdr3_nt: TGCGCCAGCAGCGCTACCGGTGTCAGGATGAACACTGAAGCTTTCTTT
cdr3_aa: CASSATGVRMNTEAFF

d_call: .
j_call: TRBJ2-7
clone_size: once
v_call: TRBV2
cdr3_nt: TGTGCCATCCTCTTCGGGGGTAAAGGCTACGAGCAGTACTTC
cdr3_aa: CAILFGGKGYEQYF

d_call: .
j_call: TRBJ2-1
clone_size: .
v_call: TRBV30
cdr3_nt: TGTGCCTGTACTAGATACAATGAGCAGTTCTTC
cdr3_aa: CACTRYNEQFF

d_call: TRBD1
j_call: TRBJ1-2
clone_size: .
v_call: TRBV2
cdr3_nt: TGTGCCAGCAGAACGGGACAGGGGGCGGCTGGCTACACCTTC
cdr3_aa: CASRTGQGAAGYTF

d_call: .
j_call: TRBJ2-7
clone_size: .
v_call: TRBV11-1
cdr3_nt: TGTGCCAGCAGCTTACGGGGAGCCGGACCGCTTACCTACGAGCAGTACTTC
cdr3_aa: CASSLRGAGPLTYEQYF

d_call: .
j_call: TRBJ2-1
clone_size: .
v_call: TRBV6-1
cdr3_nt: TGTGCCAGCAGTGAGGTGTCAGGGTACAATGAGCAGTTCTTC
cdr3_aa: CASSEVSGYNEQFF

d_call: TRBD2
j_call: TRBJ2-5
clone_size: .
v_call: TRBV6-1
cdr3_nt: TGTGCCAGCAGTGTTCTAGCGGTCCAAGAGACCCAGTACTTC
cdr3_aa: CASSVLAVQETQYF

d_call: TRBD1
j_call: TRBJ2-7
clone_size: .
v_call: TRBV29-1
cdr3_nt: TGCAGCGTTGGCATGAGACAGGGAATTCACGAGCAGTACTTC
cdr3_aa: CSVGMRQGIHEQYF

d_call: .
j_call: TRBJ1-1
clone_size: .
v_call: TRBV7-9
cdr3_nt: TGTGCCAGCAGCTTATTCGAGGGAACGAACACTGAAGCTTTCTTT
cdr3_aa: CASSLFEGTNTEAFF

d_call: TRBD1
j_call: TRBJ2-5
clone_size: once
v_call: TRBV15
cdr3_nt: TGTGCCACCAGCAGAGGGGGACAGAGAAAAGAGACCCAGTACTTC
cdr3_aa: CATSRGGQRKETQYF

d_call: .
j_call: TRBJ2-5
clone_size: .
v_call: TRBV7-2
cdr3_nt: TGTGCCAGCAGCTTAAGTGCCTCGCCGGGGACCCAGTACTTC
cdr3_aa: CASSLSASPGTQYF

d_call: .
j_call: TRBJ1-2
clone_size: .
v_call: TRBV18
cdr3_nt: TGTGCCAGCTCACCGGGGGGGGCAAACTATGGCTACACCTTC
cdr3_aa: CASSPGGANYGYTF